The 13 T cell receptor beta chains below all came from one sample that was sequenced in a study of shared clonotypes between healthy human individuals. Data came from immunoSEQ multiplex PCR; TCRdb stores just in-frame clones and leaves some out. Found here are 520,000 or so clones, approximately 85% of them singletons; the top ten hold around 13%. Sequenced sample: PBMCs. These receptors came from a woman aged 40 to 49 in good health. Some clones in this sample may be carry-over from other donors' samples.

The chain uses TRBV7-2 and TRBJ2-3, with TRBD2 matching 10 bases. The CDR3 runs 15 residues. The J segment lost 5 bases and the V segment lost 5 bases, leaving 7 bases of the junction unmatched. Germline loops: CDR1 SGHTA, CDR2 FQGNSA. CDR3 coding DNA: TGTGCCAGCAGCCCACCTAGCGGGAGTGTAGATACGCAGTATTTT. Its translation: CASSPPSGSVDTQYF. Supplemented by reference TRBV7-2 and TRBJ2-3, the full variable domain reads GAGVSQSPSNKVTEKGKDVELRCDPISGHTALYWYRQSLGQGLEFLIYFQGNSAPDKSGLPSDRFSAERTGGSVSTLTIQRTQQEDSAVYLCASSPPSGSVDTQYFGPGTRLTVL.

The chain recombines TRBV11-2 with TRBJ2-1, with 8 bases fitting TRBD2. Germline V CDR1 and CDR2: SGHAT, FQNNGV. The length of the CDR3 is 16 residues. The V segment lost 6 bases and the J segment 12 bases; nucleotides outside the gene matches: 19. The CDR3 sequence is CASRTLAGRIRKGQFF. CDR3 DNA sequence: TGTGCCAGCAGAACCCTAGCGGGTCGGATCCGAAAGGGGCAGTTCTTC.

The table lists this clone with many counts. The genes are TRBV7-9 and TRBJ2-1, with TRBD1 matching over 8 bases. CDR1 and CDR2 (germline): SEHNR, FQNEAQ (reference sequence). The CDR3 covers 14 residues. Trimming at V came to 10 bases and at J to 5 bases, leaving 10 bases not matched to a gene. CDR3 region: CATEDRAFNNEQFF. The CDR3 DNA sequence: TGTGCCACCGAGGACAGGGCGTTTAACAATGAGCAGTTCTTC.

V and J are TRBV4-2 and TRBJ2-7; 12 bases fit TRBD2. With V trimmed by 3 bases and J by 4 bases, 7 bases remained unmatched. CDR1 LGHNA and CDR2 YNFKEQ come from the germline V gene. The CDR3 contains 16 residues. The CDR3 region has the DNA TGTGCCAGCAGCCAGGGGGGACTAGCGGGTTCATACGAGCAGTACTTC. Translation gives CASSQGGLAGSYEQYF.

The chain uses TRBV11-3 and TRBJ2-2; D ambiguous. This CDR3 is 15 amino acids long. The V gene lost 1 base and the J gene lost 0 bases, with 6 bases spanning the gap. In germline, CDR1 is SGHNT, CDR2 YENEEA. CDR3 sequence: CASSLGGTNTGELFF. DNA for the CDR3: TGTGCCAGCAGCTTAGGGGGAACGAACACCGGGGAGCTGTTTTTT.

This chain links TRBV29-1 with TRBJ2-7; D uncertain. This CDR3 contains 12 residues. V shed 4 bases and J shed 1 base, with 8 bases lying between them. The V gene's germline CDR1 is SQVTM and CDR2 ANQGSEA. The CDR3 loop reads CSVVQESYEQYF. The CDR3 DNA follows: TGCAGCGTTGTTCAGGAGTCCTACGAGCAGTACTTC.

The rearrangement joins TRBV7-9 to TRBJ1-4; D unclear. There are 13 residues in the CDR3. Trimming shortened V by 3 bases and J by 5 bases, and 7 bases separated the two germline ends. Germline V gives CDR1 SEHNR, CDR2 FQNEAQ (reference sequence). CDR3 protein: CASSFLGNEKLFF. CDR3 bases: TGTGCCAGCAGCTTTTTGGGGAATGAAAAACTGTTTTTT.

As concerns this clone: Other DNA sequences from this sample encode an identical CDR3 as well. The genes are TRBV5-1 and TRBJ2-1, with 9 bases matching TRBD2. The CDR3 is made up of 15 amino acids. V dropped 0 bases and J dropped 5; count of bases not matched to a gene: 3. Germline assignment: CDR1 SGHRS and CDR2 YFSETQ. The CDR3 spells CASSLGASGDNEQFF. CDR3 nucleotide sequence: TGCGCCAGCAGCTTGGGGGCTAGCGGGGACAATGAGCAGTTCTTC.

The chain has TRBV10-3 and TRBJ2-1; 7 bases align to TRBD1. The CDR3 is 17 amino acids. Germline CDR1 reads ENHRY; CDR2 reads SYGVKD. Trimming at V came to 4 bases and at J to 7 bases, leaving 16 bases not matched to a gene. The DNA of the CDR3 is TGTGCCATCAGTGCTGGGACAGTTCTTTGGGATCTTAATGAGCAGTTCTTC. It specifies CAISAGTVLWDLNEQFF.

The CDR3 here is CASSMEAGGMNTEAFF. CDR3 in DNA: TGTGCCAGTAGTATGGAGGCAGGGGGTATGAACACTGAAGCTTTCTTT. This chain connects TRBV19 to TRBJ1-1, with 7 bases aligning to TRBD1. CDR1 LNHDA and CDR2 SQIVND come from the germline V gene (reference sequence). CDR3 length equals 16 residues. V lost 3 bases, J lost 0 bases, and 7 bases stayed unmatched. Filled out from reference TRBV19 and TRBJ1-1, the complete variable domain reads DGGITQSPKYLFRKEGQNVTLSCEQNLNHDAMYWYRQDPGQGLRLIYYSQIVNDFQKGDIAEGYSVSREKKESFPLTVTSAQKNPTAFYLCASSMEAGGMNTEAFFGQGTRLTVV.

The rearrangement links TRBV4-2 to TRBJ1-4; D is possibly TRBD1 (6 bases). V gave up 7 bases and J gave up 6 bases, with 12 bases separating them. Germline V gene data show CDR1 as LGHNA and CDR2 as YNFKEQ. The CDR3 has 13 amino acids. CDR3 sequence (DNA): TGTGCCAGCAACAGGGTGGGGGATGAAAAACTGTTTTTT. Its translation: CASNRVGDEKLFF.

V gene TRBV5-6 combines with J gene TRBJ2-7; D might be TRBD2 (5 bases). The length of the CDR3 is 14 residues. Trimming took off 1 base at V and 4 bases at J, with 12 bases between the two ends. The V gene's germline CDR1 is SGHDT and CDR2 YYEEEE. The CDR3 DNA follows: TGTGCCAGCAGCTTGTCCAGCGGAGAATACGAGCAGTACTTC. It yields the protein CASSLSSGEYEQYF.

This sequence joins TRBV4-3 and TRBJ2-7; 11 bases are a match to TRBD2. The germline gives CDR1 LGHNA, CDR2 YSLEER. After removal of 4 bases from V and 7 bases from J, the junction contained 12 bases not matched to a gene. The CDR3 is made up of 16 amino acids. CDR3 sequence reads: CASSPALAGGLGEQYF. In DNA, the CDR3 is TGCGCCAGCAGCCCCGCATTAGCGGGAGGGCTTGGGGAGCAGTACTTC.